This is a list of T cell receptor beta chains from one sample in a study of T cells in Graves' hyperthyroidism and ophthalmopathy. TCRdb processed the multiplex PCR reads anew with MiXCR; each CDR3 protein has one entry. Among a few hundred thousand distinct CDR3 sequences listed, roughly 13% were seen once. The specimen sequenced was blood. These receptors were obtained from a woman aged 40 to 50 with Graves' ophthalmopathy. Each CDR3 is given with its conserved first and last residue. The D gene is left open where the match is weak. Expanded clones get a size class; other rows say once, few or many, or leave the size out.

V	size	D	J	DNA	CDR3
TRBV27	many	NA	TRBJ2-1	TGTGCCAGCAGAAAGGGAAGCTCCTACAATGAGCAGTTCTTC	CASRKGSSYNEQFF
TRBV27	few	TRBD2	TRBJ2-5	TGTGCCAGCAGTTTATTCCTAGCGGGTTCTCAAGAGACCCAGTACTTC	CASSLFLAGSQETQYF
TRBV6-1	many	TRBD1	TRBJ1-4	TGTGCCAGCAGGGGGACAGGGTCTGAAAAACTGTTTTTT	CASRGTGSEKLFF
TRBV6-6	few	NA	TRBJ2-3	TGTGCCAGCAGTTACTCTACTGACTCGCCCACAGATACGCAGTATTTT	CASSYSTDSPTDTQYF
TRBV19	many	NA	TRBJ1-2	TGTGCCAGTCGCCCGGCAGGGATGGGCTACACCTTC	CASRPAGMGYTF
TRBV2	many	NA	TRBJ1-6	TGTGCCAGCAGTGGGGGAACCAATAATTCACCCCTCCACTTT	CASSGGTNNSPLHF
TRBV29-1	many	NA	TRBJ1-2	TGCAGCGTGCCAACAGGGAGCATACCCCTCTATGGCTACACCTTC	CSVPTGSIPLYGYTF
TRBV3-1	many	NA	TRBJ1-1	TGTGCCAGCAGCCAACAAGTGAACACTGAAGCTTTCTTT	CASSQQVNTEAFF
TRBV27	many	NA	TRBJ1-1	TGTGCCAGCAGTTTCCGGTTTAGCACTGAAGCTTTCTTT	CASSFRFSTEAFF
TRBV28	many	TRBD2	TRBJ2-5	TGTGCCAGCAGTAAGCTAAGCGGGGGGGCCGGGGAGACCCAGTACTTC	CASSKLSGGAGETQYF
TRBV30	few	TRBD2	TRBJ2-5	TGTGCCTGGAGGTCTCTACTAGCGGGAGAACAAGAGACCCAGTACTTC	CAWRSLLAGEQETQYF
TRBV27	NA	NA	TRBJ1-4	TGTGCCAGCAGTTTCCTACAGGGCGTTAATGAAAAACTGTTTTTT	CASSFLQGVNEKLFF
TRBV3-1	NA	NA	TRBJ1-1	TGTGCCAGCAGCCATGGGGAGTGGAACACTGAAGCTTTCTTT	CASSHGEWNTEAFF
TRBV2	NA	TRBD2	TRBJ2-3	TGTGCCAGCAGTGAACGAGGACTAGCGGGCACAGATACGCAGTATTTT	CASSERGLAGTDTQYF
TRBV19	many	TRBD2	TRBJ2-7	TGTGCCAGTAGTAGGAGCGGGGGGGCCGACTACGAGCAGTACTTC	CASSRSGGADYEQYF
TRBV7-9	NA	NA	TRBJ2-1	TGTGCCAGCAGCTTAGGCCGAGTAGCTCGTAGCTCCTACAATGAGCAGTTCTTC	CASSLGRVARSSYNEQFF
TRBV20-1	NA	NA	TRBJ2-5	TGCAGTGCTAGAGATTGGCAGGCGAGGGAGACCCAGTACTTC	CSARDWQARETQYF
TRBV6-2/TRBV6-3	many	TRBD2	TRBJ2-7	TGTGCCAGCAGTCGGACTAGTTTGTACGAGCAGTACTTC	CASSRTSLYEQYF
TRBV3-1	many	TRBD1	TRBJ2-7	TGTGCCAGCAGCCCAAGAACAGGGGGCGCGGGGGAGCAGTACTTC	CASSPRTGGAGEQYF
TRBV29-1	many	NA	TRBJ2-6	TGCAGCGCCGCGGATGAGGATGGGGCCAACGTCCTGACTTTC	CSAADEDGANVLTF
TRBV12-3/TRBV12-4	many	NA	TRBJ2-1	TGTGCCAGCAGTTTCGGACGTCGTCAGAATGAGCAGTTCTTC	CASSFGRRQNEQFF
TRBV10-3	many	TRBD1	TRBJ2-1	TGTGCCATCCAAGGACAGGGCCTATACAATGAGCAGTTCTTC	CAIQGQGLYNEQFF
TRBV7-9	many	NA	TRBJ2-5	TGTGCCAGCAGCTTGGGCGGCCAGACCCAGTACTTC	CASSLGGQTQYF
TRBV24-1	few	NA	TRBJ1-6	TGTGCCACCAGTGTTGATGAGGGATATAATTCACCCCTCCACTTT	CATSVDEGYNSPLHF
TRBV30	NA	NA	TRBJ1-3	TGTGCCTGGAGTCCCGGATACTCTGGAAACACCATATATTTT	CAWSPGYSGNTIYF
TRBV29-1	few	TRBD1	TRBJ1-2	TGCAGCGTTGAAGGTGGGACAGTCTATGGCTACACCTTC	CSVEGGTVYGYTF
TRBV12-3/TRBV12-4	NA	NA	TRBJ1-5	TGTGCCAGCAGTTTAAGGGGAATAGAGCAGCCCCAGCATTTT	CASSLRGIEQPQHF
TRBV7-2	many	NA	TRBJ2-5	TGTGCCAGCAGCCCTGATTGGGGCCCGCGCTGGGAGACCCAGTACTTC	CASSPDWGPRWETQYF
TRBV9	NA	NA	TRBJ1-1	TGTGCCAGCAGCGTAAGTACTACTCACCGGGACACTGAAGCTTTCTTT	CASSVSTTHRDTEAFF
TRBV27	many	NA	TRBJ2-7	TGTGCCAGCGGGGGCGGGGGCTACGAGCAGTACTTC	CASGGGGYEQYF
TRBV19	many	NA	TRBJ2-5	TGTGCCAGTAGTATAGCAGGGTCGGCAGAGACCCAGTACTTC	CASSIAGSAETQYF
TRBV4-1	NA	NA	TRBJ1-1	TGCGCCAGCAGCCAAGATGGCAGCCTGAACACTGAAGCTTTCTTT	CASSQDGSLNTEAFF
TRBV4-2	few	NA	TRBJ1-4	TGTGCCAGCAGCCGACCTCCGGTGGGGCTAAATGAAAAACTGTTTTTT	CASSRPPVGLNEKLFF
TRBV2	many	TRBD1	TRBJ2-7	TGTGCCAGCAGTGACACACTAGACAGGGTAAACGAGCAGTACTTC	CASSDTLDRVNEQYF
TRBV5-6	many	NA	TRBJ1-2	TGTGCCAGCAGCTTGGAGGGGCAGTCTTTCTATGGCTACACCTTC	CASSLEGQSFYGYTF
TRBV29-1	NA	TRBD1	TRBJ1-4	TGCAGCGTTAATTCGGCGGCAGGGGGTGAAAAACTGTTTTTT	CSVNSAAGGEKLFF
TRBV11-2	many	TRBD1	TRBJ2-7	TGTGCCAGCAGCCGCGGAGGGACAGGGGGTAATACCTACGAGCAGTACTTC	CASSRGGTGGNTYEQYF
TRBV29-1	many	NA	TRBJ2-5	TGCAGCGTTGATGAGCGACAAGAGACCCAGTACTTC	CSVDERQETQYF
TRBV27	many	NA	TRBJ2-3	TGTGCCAGCACTTATCTCCAAGCTGGGACCGATACGCAGTATTTT	CASTYLQAGTDTQYF
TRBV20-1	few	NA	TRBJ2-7	TGCAGTGCTAGGCTCGAGGTGCGGAGCTACGAGCAGTACTTC	CSARLEVRSYEQYF
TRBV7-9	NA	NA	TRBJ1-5	TGTGCCAGCAGCTTATCAGGGTTCAATCAGCCCCAGCATTTT	CASSLSGFNQPQHF
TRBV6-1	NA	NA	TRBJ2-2	TGTGCCAGCAGTTATAACCCGGGTAACACCGGGGAGCTGTTTTTT	CASSYNPGNTGELFF
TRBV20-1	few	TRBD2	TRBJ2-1	TGCAGTGCCCTAACTAGCGGGGTCTACAATGAGCAGTTCTTC	CSALTSGVYNEQFF
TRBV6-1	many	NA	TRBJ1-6	TGTGCCAGCAGTGAAGCTAAAGTTTCACCCCTCCACTTT	CASSEAKVSPLHF
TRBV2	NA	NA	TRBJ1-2	TGTGCCAGCAGCCTCGCCAGGGACCGGACCTTC	CASSLARDRTF
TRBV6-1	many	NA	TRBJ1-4	TGTGCCAGCAGAGTTACGGGGGCGGGGTTCGTAACTAATGAAAAACTGTTTTTT	CASRVTGAGFVTNEKLFF
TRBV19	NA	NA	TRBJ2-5	TGTGCCAGTAGTATTATGGAGACCCAGTACTTC	CASSIMETQYF
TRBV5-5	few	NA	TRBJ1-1	TGTGCCAGCAGCTTAACAGGGAGCATGAACACTGAAGCTTTCTTT	CASSLTGSMNTEAFF
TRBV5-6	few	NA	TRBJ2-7	TGTGCCAGCAGCTTGGATGGTACCCCCGGGAAGGACGAGCAGTACTTC	CASSLDGTPGKDEQYF